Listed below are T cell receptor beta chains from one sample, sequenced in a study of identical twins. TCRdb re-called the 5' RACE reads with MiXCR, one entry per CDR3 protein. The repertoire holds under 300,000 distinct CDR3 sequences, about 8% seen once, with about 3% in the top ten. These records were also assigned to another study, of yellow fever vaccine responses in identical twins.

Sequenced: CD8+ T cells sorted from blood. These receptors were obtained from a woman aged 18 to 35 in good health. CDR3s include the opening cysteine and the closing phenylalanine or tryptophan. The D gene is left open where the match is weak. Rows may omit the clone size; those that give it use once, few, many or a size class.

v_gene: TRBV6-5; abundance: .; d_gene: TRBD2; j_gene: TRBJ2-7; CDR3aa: CASSHRTSNYEQYF; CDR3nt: TGTGCCAGCAGTCACCGGACTAGCAACTACGAGCAGTACTTC
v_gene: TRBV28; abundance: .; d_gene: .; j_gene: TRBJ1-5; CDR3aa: CASSLEAGGNQPQHF; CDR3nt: TGTGCCAGCAGTTTGGAGGCCGGGGGGAATCAGCCCCAGCATTTT
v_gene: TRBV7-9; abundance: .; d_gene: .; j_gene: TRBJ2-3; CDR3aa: CASSLVSFTDTQYF; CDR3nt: TGTGCCAGCAGCTTAGTCAGTTTCACAGATACGCAGTATTTT
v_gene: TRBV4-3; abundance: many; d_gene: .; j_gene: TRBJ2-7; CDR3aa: CASSQDPRDEQYF; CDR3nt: TGCGCCAGCAGCCAAGATCCTCGCGACGAGCAGTACTTC
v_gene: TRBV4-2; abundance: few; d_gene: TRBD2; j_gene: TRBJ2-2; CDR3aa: CASSRRGLADIGDTGELFF; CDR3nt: TGTGCCAGCAGCCGAAGGGGACTAGCGGACATTGGGGACACCGGGGAGCTGTTTTTT
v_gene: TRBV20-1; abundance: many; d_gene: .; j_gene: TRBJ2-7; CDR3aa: CSAIEGEPYEQYF; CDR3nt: TGCAGTGCCATTGAGGGTGAACCCTACGAGCAGTACTTC
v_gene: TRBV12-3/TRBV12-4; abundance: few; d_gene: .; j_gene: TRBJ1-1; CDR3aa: CASSSPLTANEAFF; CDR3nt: TGTGCCAGCAGTTCACCCTTGACAGCTAATGAAGCTTTCTTT
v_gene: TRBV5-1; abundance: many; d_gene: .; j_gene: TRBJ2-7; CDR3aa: CASSWRHPSGEQYF; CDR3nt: TGCGCCAGCAGCTGGCGACACCCTTCGGGTGAGCAGTACTTC
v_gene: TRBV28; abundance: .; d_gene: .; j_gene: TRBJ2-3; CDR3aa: CASSLGTDGADTQYF; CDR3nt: TGTGCCAGCAGTTTGGGGACGGACGGCGCAGATACGCAGTATTTT
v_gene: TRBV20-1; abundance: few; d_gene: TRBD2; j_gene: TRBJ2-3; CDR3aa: CSARDLRLADRTDTQYF; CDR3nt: TGCAGTGCTAGAGATCTCCGGCTAGCGGATCGCACAGATACGCAGTATTTT
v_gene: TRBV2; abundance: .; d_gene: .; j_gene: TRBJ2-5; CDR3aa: CASSERVVQETQYF; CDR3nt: TGTGCCAGCAGTGAGAGGGTGGTCCAAGAGACCCAGTACTTC
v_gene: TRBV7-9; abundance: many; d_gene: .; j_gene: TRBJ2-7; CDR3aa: CASSYAGGGEQYF; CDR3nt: TGTGCCAGCAGCTATGCCGGGGGTGGCGAGCAGTACTTC
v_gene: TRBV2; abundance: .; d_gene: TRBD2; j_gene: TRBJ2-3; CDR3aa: CASSGTSRTDTQYF; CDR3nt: TGTGCCAGCAGCGGGACTAGCCGCACAGATACGCAGTATTTT
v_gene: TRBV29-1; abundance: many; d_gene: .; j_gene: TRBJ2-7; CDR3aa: CSVERDKPYEQYF; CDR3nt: TGCAGCGTCGAACGGGACAAACCCTACGAGCAGTACTTC
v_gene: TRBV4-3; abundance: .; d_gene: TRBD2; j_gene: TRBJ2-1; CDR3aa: CASSQAYHTSGRANEQFF; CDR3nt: TGCGCCAGCAGCCAAGCCTACCATACTAGCGGGAGGGCCAATGAGCAGTTCTTC
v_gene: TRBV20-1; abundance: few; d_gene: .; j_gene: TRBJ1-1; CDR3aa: CSARVWGGRTEAFF; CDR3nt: TGCAGTGCTAGAGTCTGGGGGGGAAGGACTGAAGCTTTCTTT
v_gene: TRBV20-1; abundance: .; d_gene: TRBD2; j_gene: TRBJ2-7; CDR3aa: CSASEPGLAAYEQYF; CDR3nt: TGCAGTGCTAGTGAACCGGGACTAGCGGCCTACGAGCAGTACTTC
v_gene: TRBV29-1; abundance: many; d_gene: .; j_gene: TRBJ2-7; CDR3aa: CSVATLSDSYEQYF; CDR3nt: TGCAGCGTAGCCACCCTTAGCGACTCCTACGAGCAGTACTTC
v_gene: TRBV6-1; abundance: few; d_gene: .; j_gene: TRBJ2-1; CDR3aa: CASRNNRDYNEQFF; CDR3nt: TGTGCCAGCAGAAACAACCGGGACTACAATGAGCAGTTCTTC
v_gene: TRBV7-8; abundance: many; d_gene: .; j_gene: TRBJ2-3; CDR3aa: CASSLLYTDTQYF; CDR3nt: TGTGCCAGCAGCTTACTGTACACAGATACGCAGTATTTT
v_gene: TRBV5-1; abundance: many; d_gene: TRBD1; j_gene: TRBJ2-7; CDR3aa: CASSYDRVYEQYF; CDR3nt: TGCGCCAGCAGCTACGACAGGGTCTACGAGCAGTACTTC
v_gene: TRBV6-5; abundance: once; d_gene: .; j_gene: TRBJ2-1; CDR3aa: CASSLDEGWINEQFF; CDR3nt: TGTGCCAGCAGTTTGGATGAGGGGTGGATCAATGAGCAGTTCTTC
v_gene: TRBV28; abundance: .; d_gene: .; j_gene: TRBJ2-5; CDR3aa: CASNFGQGETQYF; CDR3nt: TGTGCCAGCAACTTCGGACAAGGAGAGACCCAGTACTTC
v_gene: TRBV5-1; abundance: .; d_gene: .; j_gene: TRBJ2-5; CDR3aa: CASSSAANQETQYF; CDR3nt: TGCGCCAGCAGCTCAGCCGCGAACCAAGAGACCCAGTACTTC
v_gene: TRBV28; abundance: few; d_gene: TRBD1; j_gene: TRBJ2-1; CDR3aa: CASSLQGARQNEQFF; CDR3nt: TGTGCCAGCAGTTTACAGGGGGCGAGGCAGAATGAGCAGTTCTTC
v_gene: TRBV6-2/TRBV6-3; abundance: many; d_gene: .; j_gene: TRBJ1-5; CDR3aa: CASSYWFLLDRPQHF; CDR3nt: TGTGCCAGCAGTTATTGGTTTCTTCTCGATCGGCCCCAGCATTTT
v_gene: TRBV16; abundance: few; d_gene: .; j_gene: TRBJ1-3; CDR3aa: CASSQFPHTLTAAGNTIYF; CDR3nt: TGTGCCAGCAGCCAATTCCCCCATACCTTGACAGCGGCTGGAAACACCATATATTTT
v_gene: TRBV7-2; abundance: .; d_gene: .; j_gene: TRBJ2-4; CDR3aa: CASSLGGIQEDF; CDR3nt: TGTGCCAGCAGCTTAGGAGGGATACAGGAGGACTTC
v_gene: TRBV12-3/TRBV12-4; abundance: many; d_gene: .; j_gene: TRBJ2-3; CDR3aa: CASSDVMLSVDTQYF; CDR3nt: TGTGCCAGCAGTGACGTGATGTTATCCGTGGATACGCAGTATTTT
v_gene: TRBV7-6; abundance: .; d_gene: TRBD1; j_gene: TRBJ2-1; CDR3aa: CASSSRDRPYNEQFF; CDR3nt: TGTGCCAGCAGCTCCCGGGACAGACCCTACAATGAGCAGTTCTTC
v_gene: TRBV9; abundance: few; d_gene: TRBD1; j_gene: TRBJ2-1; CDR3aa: CASSAGGYEQFF; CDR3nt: TGTGCCAGCAGCGCAGGGGGCTATGAGCAGTTCTTC
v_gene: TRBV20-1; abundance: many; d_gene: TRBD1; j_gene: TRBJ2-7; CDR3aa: CSARDQGQDVSKQYF; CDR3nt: TGCAGTGCTAGAGATCAGGGACAGGACGTTTCAAAGCAGTACTTC
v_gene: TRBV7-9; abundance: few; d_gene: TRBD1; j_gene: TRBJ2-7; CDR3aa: CASSLAPGQSTYEQYF; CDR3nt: TGTGCCAGCAGCTTAGCGCCGGGACAGTCGACATACGAGCAGTACTTC
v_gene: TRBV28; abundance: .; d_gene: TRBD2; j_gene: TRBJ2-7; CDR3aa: CASSLRTSGSVEQYF; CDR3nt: TGTGCCAGCAGTTTAAGGACTAGCGGGAGTGTCGAGCAGTACTTC
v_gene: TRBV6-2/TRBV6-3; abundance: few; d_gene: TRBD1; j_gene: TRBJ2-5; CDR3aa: CASSFTGTGFGETQYF; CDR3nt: TGTGCCAGCAGTTTCACCGGGACAGGGTTTGGGGAGACCCAGTACTTC
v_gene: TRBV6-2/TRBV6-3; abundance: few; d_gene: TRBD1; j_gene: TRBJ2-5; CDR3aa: CASSPGDRGFGETQYF; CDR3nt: TGTGCCAGCAGTCCGGGGGACAGGGGATTCGGAGAGACCCAGTACTTC
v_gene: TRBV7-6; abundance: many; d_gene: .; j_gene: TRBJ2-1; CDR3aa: CASSLKGGTSYNEQFF; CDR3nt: TGTGCCAGCAGCTTAAAGGGGGGTACCTCCTACAATGAGCAGTTCTTC
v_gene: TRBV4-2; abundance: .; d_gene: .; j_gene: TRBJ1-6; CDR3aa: CASSPRGEGSPLHF; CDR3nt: TGTGCCAGCAGCCCCAGGGGCGAGGGTTCACCCCTCCACTTT
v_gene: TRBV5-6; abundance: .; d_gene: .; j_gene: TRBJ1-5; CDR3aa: CASSLKGNWNQPQHF; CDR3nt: TGTGCCAGCAGCTTGAAAGGGAACTGGAATCAGCCCCAGCATTTT
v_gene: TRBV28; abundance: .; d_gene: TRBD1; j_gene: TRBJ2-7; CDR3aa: CASSNRGAYEQYF; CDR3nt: TGTGCCAGCAGCAACAGGGGCGCCTACGAGCAGTACTTC
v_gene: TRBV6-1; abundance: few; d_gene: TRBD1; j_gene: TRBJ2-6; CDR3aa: CASSPTGGFGANVLTF; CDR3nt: TGTGCCAGCAGCCCGACAGGGGGGTTTGGGGCCAACGTCCTGACTTTC
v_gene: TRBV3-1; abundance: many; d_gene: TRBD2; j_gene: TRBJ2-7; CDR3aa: CASSQTSGYEQYF; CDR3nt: TGTGCCAGCAGCCAAACTAGCGGTTACGAGCAGTACTTC
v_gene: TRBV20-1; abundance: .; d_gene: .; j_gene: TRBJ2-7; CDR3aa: CSAPRLWESYEQYF; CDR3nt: TGCAGTGCCCCCCGCCTCTGGGAGTCCTACGAGCAGTACTTC
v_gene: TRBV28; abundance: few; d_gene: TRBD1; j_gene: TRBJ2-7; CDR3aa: CASSSETMDRFPYEQYF; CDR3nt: TGTGCCAGCAGTTCTGAGACGATGGACAGGTTCCCCTACGAGCAGTACTTC
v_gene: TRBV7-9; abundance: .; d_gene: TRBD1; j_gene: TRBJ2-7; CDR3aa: CASSLGQGAMDEQYF; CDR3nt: TGTGCCAGCAGCTTAGGACAGGGGGCGATGGACGAGCAGTACTTC
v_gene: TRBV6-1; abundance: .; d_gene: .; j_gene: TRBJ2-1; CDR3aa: CASSEFIQGRDEQFF; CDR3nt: TGTGCCAGCAGTGAATTCATACAGGGGAGGGATGAGCAGTTCTTC
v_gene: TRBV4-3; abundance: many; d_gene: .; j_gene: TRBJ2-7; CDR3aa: CASSQEVLGDTSSYEQYF; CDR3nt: TGCGCCAGCAGCCAAGAGGTTCTCGGGGACACGAGCTCCTACGAGCAGTACTTC
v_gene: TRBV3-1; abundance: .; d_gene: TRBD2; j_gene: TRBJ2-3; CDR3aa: CASSPPGLAGADTQYF; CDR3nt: TGTGCCAGCAGTCCTCCGGGACTAGCGGGAGCGGATACGCAGTATTTT
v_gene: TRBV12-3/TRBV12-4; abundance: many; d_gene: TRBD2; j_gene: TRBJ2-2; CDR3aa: CASSPTSGGVGELFF; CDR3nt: TGTGCCAGCAGCCCGACTAGCGGGGGGGTCGGGGAGCTGTTTTTT
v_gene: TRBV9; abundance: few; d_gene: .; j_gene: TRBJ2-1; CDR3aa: CASSVQGYNEQFF; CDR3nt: TGTGCCAGCAGCGTACAGGGTTACAATGAGCAGTTCTTC
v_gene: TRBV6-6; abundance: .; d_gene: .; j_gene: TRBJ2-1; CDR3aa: CAGGSFNEQFF; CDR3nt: TGTGCCGGGGGGAGCTTCAATGAGCAGTTCTTC
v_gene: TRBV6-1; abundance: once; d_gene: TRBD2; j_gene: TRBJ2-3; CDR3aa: CASSLRLAGVPDTQYF; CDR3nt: TGTGCCAGCAGTCTGAGACTAGCGGGAGTTCCAGATACGCAGTATTTT
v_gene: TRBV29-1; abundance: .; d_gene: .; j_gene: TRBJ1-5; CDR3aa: CSDGRPEVQPQHF; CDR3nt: TGCAGCGACGGACGGCCCGAAGTGCAGCCCCAGCATTTT
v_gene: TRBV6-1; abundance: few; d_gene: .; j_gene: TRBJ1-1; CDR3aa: CASSEMTDMNTEAFF; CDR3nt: TGTGCCAGCAGTGAAATGACAGACATGAACACTGAAGCTTTCTTT